This note documents a single T cell receptor beta chain sequence. The data stem from a study of blood T cell repertoires in COVID-19. The overall study: The United States, Italy and Spain were the sources of the acute and convalescent COVID-19 samples. T cells, B-cell-depleted T cells, or PBMCs supplied cDNA or gDNA.

V was clipped by 0 bases and J by 7 bases, with 10 bases between them. Germline V gene sequence: CDR1 SGHDT, CDR2 YYEEEE. This CDR3 comprises 14 residues. Original data processing: Scientists estimated how many nucleated cells there were by amplifying reference gene primers. Produced via immunoSEQ multiplex PCR; TCRdb's table is partial and in-frame only. Clonal size and the V and J genes are those of that table, whereas D and trimming came from the DNA. Seen here are 76,000 or so clones, roughly 89% observed once, and the top ten hold 6.5% to 9.5%. Sequences were obtained from peripheral blood. This clonotype originated in a man aged 25 to 45 with acute or convalescent COVID-19. V usage is TRBV5-6 and J usage is TRBJ1-4; D perhaps matches TRBD1 (5 bases). CDR3: CASSLAGRSEKLFF. CDR3 nucleotides: TGTGCCAGCAGCTTGGCAGGGCGGAGTGAAAAACTGTTTTTT.